The rows below give T cell receptor beta chains drawn from one sample of a study of T-cell memory formation after mild COVID-19. MiXCR, run by TCRdb on the 5' RACE reads, gives a single entry per CDR3 protein. The sample holds 350,000 to 500,000 distinct CDR3 sequences, more than 20% seen once. Sample: PBMCs or a T cell subset sorted from them (not recorded which). The receptor set was obtained from an adult woman who had mild COVID-19 (a few samples of this study predate the infection). Cell type and time point are not known. CDR3s leave out the opening cysteine and the closing phenylalanine or tryptophan. The order of the fields is clone size, J gene, V gene, CDR3 protein. Clone size is given for some rows only: seen once, a few or many times, or a class if the clone is expanded.

>few|TRBJ2-5|TRBV4-1
ASSQGVVETQY
>few|TRBJ1-1|TRBV18
ASSPRVRVVQNTEAF
>few|TRBJ2-2|TRBV12-3/TRBV12-4
ASRGAGELF
>NA|TRBJ2-7|TRBV7-2
ASSLGALGASYEQY
>few|TRBJ2-7|TRBV6-6
ASSYSRQGYEQY
>NA|TRBJ2-1|TRBV12-3/TRBV12-4
ASSLGLQGYNKQF
>NA|TRBJ2-7|TRBV20-1
SARDAAGLVEEQY
>NA|TRBJ1-3|TRBV4-2
ASSQGDFADTIY
>NA|TRBJ2-7|TRBV30
AWSGVSSYEQY
>NA|TRBJ2-7|TRBV2
ASSGTDTYEQY
>few|TRBJ2-3|TRBV12-5
ASGLVLKGGRTDTQY
>NA|TRBJ2-6|TRBV19
ASNPSGANVLT
>many|TRBJ1-4|TRBV10-3
AISGGGLGEEKLF
>few|TRBJ2-3|TRBV20-1
SARDSGRSTDTQY
>NA|TRBJ2-7|TRBV6-6
ASALWGYEQY
>few|TRBJ2-7|TRBV13
ASSAYRSSYEQY
>NA|TRBJ1-5|TRBV6-2/TRBV6-3
ASSPTGHQPQH
>NA|TRBJ1-1|TRBV7-9
ASSLLGVNTEAF
>few|TRBJ2-7|TRBV7-9
ASSSYRTPYEQY
>NA|TRBJ2-7|TRBV5-6
ASSLAGRGLDEY
>NA|TRBJ2-5|TRBV4-1
ASSPPGLAGGTQY
>NA|TRBJ2-3|TRBV7-6
ASSMTSGDTDTQY
>few|TRBJ2-2|TRBV30
AWVAAPRGTGELF
>few|TRBJ2-7|TRBV20-1
SAQRRTVPYEQY
>few|TRBJ1-2|TRBV6-1
ATKQGSNYGYT
>NA|TRBJ2-3|TRBV3-1
ASSPRFGATRPDTQY
>NA|TRBJ1-5|TRBV7-9
ASSMSNQPQH
>NA|TRBJ2-1|TRBV7-8
ASSPSPGQGWVDEQF
>NA|TRBJ2-1|TRBV7-2
ASSVGHGAGSNNEQF
>few|TRBJ2-3|TRBV4-1
ASSQEGLGTDTQY
>few|TRBJ2-1|TRBV7-3
ASSLGGINNEQF
>NA|TRBJ2-1|TRBV20-1
SARDKAVSSYNEQF
>NA|TRBJ2-7|TRBV4-3
ASSQEASLAEISYEQY
>few|TRBJ2-7|TRBV7-3
ASSPKEKREQY
>few|TRBJ1-2|TRBV12-3/TRBV12-4
ASNSRRQAFSYT
>NA|TRBJ2-5|TRBV9
ASSVERGLQETQY
>NA|TRBJ1-1|TRBV28
ASRDDWAENTEAF
>few|TRBJ1-2|TRBV7-8
ASNTGGRNGYT
>few|TRBJ2-1|TRBV25-1
ASSEGASGILLGNNEQF
>few|TRBJ2-7|TRBV12-3/TRBV12-4
ASTPDRFYEQY
>once|TRBJ2-1|TRBV6-5
ASSYSNRNGNEQF
>NA|TRBJ2-2|TRBV11-1
ASSRTRVPSAGELF
>few|TRBJ1-2|TRBV18
ASSLQSNYGYT
>NA|TRBJ2-7|TRBV12-3/TRBV12-4
ASSFSVRVGYEQY
>many|TRBJ2-1|TRBV29-1
SAHEGVWNEQF
>NA|TRBJ1-2|TRBV30
AWSVGGQGYGYT
>few|TRBJ2-3|TRBV4-1
ASSRLGLASTDTQY
>few|TRBJ2-4|TRBV6-6
ASSFTGWDIQY
>NA|TRBJ1-1|TRBV6-1
ASRTTEYTEAF
>NA|TRBJ2-7|TRBV5-1
ATPFGGSSLPYEQY
>few|TRBJ1-2|TRBV5-1
ASSFGTQNYGYT
>few|TRBJ1-1|TRBV29-1
SVWDRAGTEAF
>NA|TRBJ2-5|TRBV3-1
ASSQALAEETQY
>NA|TRBJ2-2|TRBV9
ASSVAGTKNTGELF
>NA|TRBJ1-1|TRBV7-2
ASSRAANTEAF
>NA|TRBJ1-1|TRBV4-3
ASSQDQGAYAEAF
>NA|TRBJ2-3|TRBV5-1
ASSPRTSGGADTQY
>NA|TRBJ2-1|TRBV20-1
SARLRHYNEQF